This T cell receptor (beta chain) was documented in a study of spatial heterogeneity in lung cancer. Study-wide background: TCR transcript abundance in tumor regions was strongly correlated with the T cell module score obtained from matched bulk RNA-seq. Findings and caveats of the study: One measure, the expanded intratumoral alpha and beta TCR count, tracked tumor mutation counts. Estimation of coverage gave values of about 7% for alpha and over 12% for beta chains in tumor T cells.

Via MiXCR, TCRdb re-called the 5' RACE reads, giving one row per CDR3 protein. The sample contains about 23,000 distinct CDR3 sequences, 5% to 7.5% of which appear only once. This clonotype was detected many times. The antigen is unknown. Time point reported: sample taken at primary tumor resection. Samples came from 72 TRACERx patients with untreated early-stage lung cancer. Whole RNA obtained from tumor, nontumor lung or frozen PBMC underwent sequencing without sorting. V shed 7 bases, J shed 5 bases, and the junction held 7 bases outside the gene matches. The CDR3 has 13 residues. Germline V gives CDR1 ENHRY, CDR2 SYGVKD.

The receptor comes from a male donor with early-stage non-small cell lung cancer. This chain connects TRBV10-3 to TRBJ2-5; 7 nucleotides agree with TRBD2. Specimen: lung tumor tissue, collected at surgery. The CDR3 DNA reads TGTGCCATCACCCCGGGGGGTGGTGAGACCCAGTACTTC. The encoded protein is CAITPGGGETQYF.